This T cell receptor beta chain was recorded in a study of Graves' ophthalmopathy and Graves' hyperthyroidism. This CDR3 is 15 amino acids long. Germline CDR1 is SGHRS and CDR2 is YFSETQ. V trimming: 4 bases; J trimming: 1 base; junction bases outside the gene matches: 6. Every ophthalmopathy donor presented moderate-to-severe activity, CAS ≥3, NOSPECS ≥4 and duration under 3 months. Clinicians diagnosed using symptoms, serum thyroxine, TRAb, thyroid ultrasound and orbital computed tomography. Fresh peripheral blood, approximately 10 ml, was the PBMC source. The TCR beta CDR3 regions underwent amplification from RNA transcripts. Amplification began with first-round RT-PCR using HTBI primers, then second-round multiplex PCR was performed. TCRdb ran MiXCR on the multiplex PCR reads and lists one entry per CDR3 protein. The sample carries fewer than 400,000 distinct CDR3 sequences, approximately 20% recorded once.

The gene calls are TRBV5-1 and TRBJ2-7, with 9 bases identical to TRBD1. The clonotype comes from a young woman with Graves' ophthalmopathy. Sequenced input: peripheral blood. The CDR3 DNA is TGCGCCAGCAGCAGGCGGACAGGGGAGTCCTACGAGCAGTACTTC. This codes for CASSRRTGESYEQYF.